The present TCR beta chain was sequenced within a study of cytomegalovirus exposure and HLA in healthy donors. Study-wide results and limits: Sequencing depth roughly uniform across donors was assumed in presence/absence analyses. According to a later analysis, most TCR beta chains associated with CMV appeared HLA-restricted.

In the case of this clone: The antigen is not known.

The CDR3 sequence is 16 residues long. V dropped 4 bases and J dropped 1; count of bases not matched to a gene: 6. Germline lookup yields CDR1 SGHRS and CDR2 YFSETQ. PCR primers comprised 60 Vbeta and 13 Jbeta primers. Sequenced by immunoSEQ multiplex PCR; TCRdb stores in-frame clones only, minus some. The repertoire includes 140,000 or so clones, approximately 83% of them detected once, and under 2% sits in the top ten. V gene TRBV5-1 combines with J gene TRBJ1-5; 9 bases line up with TRBD1. The sample comprised PBMCs. This clonotype was obtained from a woman between 40 and 50 years old in good health and CMV-seronegative. The CDR3 bases are TGCGCCAGCAGCCCGGGACAGGGTTTAAGCAATCAGCCCCAGCATTTT. This codes for CASSPGQGLSNQPQHF.